This is a list of T cell receptor beta chains from one sample in a study of blood T cells in healthy people across ages. TCRdb redid the calling of the 5' RACE reads with MiXCR, one entry per CDR3 protein. The sample lists about 1.8 million distinct CDR3 sequences, 40% to 55% occurring once. Sample: blood. Every receptor here comes from a woman between 40 and 50 years old in good health. Each CDR3 is given with its conserved first and last residue.

v_gene: TRBV7-9
j_gene: TRBJ2-1
CDR3aa: CASSLPREDNEQFF

v_gene: TRBV15
j_gene: TRBJ1-5
CDR3aa: CATKQLRDNQPQHF

v_gene: TRBV7-8
j_gene: TRBJ2-1
CDR3aa: CASSLARVRTKSSYNEQFF

v_gene: TRBV4-3
j_gene: TRBJ2-3
CDR3aa: CASSQWGPTDISSTDTQYF

v_gene: TRBV7-2
j_gene: TRBJ1-6
CDR3aa: CASSLLVSSYNSPLHF

v_gene: TRBV20-1
j_gene: TRBJ1-5
CDR3aa: CSAGQDPFNQPQHF

v_gene: TRBV18
j_gene: TRBJ1-2
CDR3aa: CASSPSQDTANYGYTF

v_gene: TRBV24-1
j_gene: TRBJ2-1
CDR3aa: CATSDPSVGYEQFF

v_gene: TRBV13
j_gene: TRBJ2-5
CDR3aa: CASSFNPGQAQETQYF

v_gene: TRBV12-3/TRBV12-4
j_gene: TRBJ1-2
CDR3aa: CASRGTGTGDGYTF

v_gene: TRBV20-1
j_gene: TRBJ2-7
CDR3aa: CSATAFTNSYEQYF

v_gene: TRBV7-2
j_gene: TRBJ1-2
CDR3aa: CASSRPGQAAYGYTF

v_gene: TRBV29-1
j_gene: TRBJ2-1
CDR3aa: CSVEDGAEGVSEQFF

v_gene: TRBV11-1
j_gene: TRBJ2-3
CDR3aa: CASSLALGRFPDTQYF

v_gene: TRBV5-1
j_gene: TRBJ2-5
CDR3aa: CASSLDSYNEQYF

v_gene: TRBV10-3
j_gene: TRBJ2-3
CDR3aa: CAISDWTRERHTDTQYF

v_gene: TRBV5-1
j_gene: TRBJ2-1
CDR3aa: CASTVGSYNEQFF

v_gene: TRBV20-1
j_gene: TRBJ2-1
CDR3aa: CSATSERGYNEQFF

v_gene: TRBV11-2
j_gene: TRBJ2-3
CDR3aa: CASSTRPRGPNQDTQYF

v_gene: TRBV20-1
j_gene: TRBJ2-5
CDR3aa: CSARETGTSGLQETQYF

v_gene: TRBV28
j_gene: TRBJ2-3
CDR3aa: CASSFQASGGAGTQYF

v_gene: TRBV6-2/TRBV6-3
j_gene: TRBJ2-3
CDR3aa: CASSRRTGGTDTQYF

v_gene: TRBV20-1
j_gene: TRBJ2-1
CDR3aa: CSARSITSGGASEFF

v_gene: TRBV20-1
j_gene: TRBJ2-5
CDR3aa: CSARDIWVGETQYF

v_gene: TRBV4-3
j_gene: TRBJ2-1
CDR3aa: CASSHGGTGYNEQFF

v_gene: TRBV24-1
j_gene: TRBJ2-1
CDR3aa: CATSDPTGTVYNEQFF

v_gene: TRBV6-2/TRBV6-3
j_gene: TRBJ2-1
CDR3aa: CASRGRLRYHNEQFF

v_gene: TRBV29-1
j_gene: TRBJ2-7
CDR3aa: CSVKLQGPYEQYF

v_gene: TRBV25-1
j_gene: TRBJ1-2
CDR3aa: CASGEWKGKDYGYTF

v_gene: TRBV6-2/TRBV6-3
j_gene: TRBJ2-1
CDR3aa: CASSNGNEQFF

v_gene: TRBV4-3
j_gene: .
CDR3aa: CASSQDWGRGYLYEQYF

v_gene: TRBV7-9
j_gene: TRBJ1-2
CDR3aa: CASSPDSVKGYTF

v_gene: TRBV20-1
j_gene: TRBJ2-1
CDR3aa: CSARDWLAGLSYNEQFF

v_gene: TRBV3-1
j_gene: TRBJ2-1
CDR3aa: CASSQSGTLGDEQFF

v_gene: TRBV4-2
j_gene: TRBJ1-5
CDR3aa: CASSQDGGQGNQPQHF

v_gene: TRBV7-8
j_gene: TRBJ2-7
CDR3aa: CASSLVGQGATYEQYF

v_gene: TRBV6-6
j_gene: TRBJ2-7
CDR3aa: CASSLILDRPPYEQYF

v_gene: TRBV27
j_gene: TRBJ2-7
CDR3aa: CASSLYPGQAYEQYF

v_gene: TRBV4-1
j_gene: TRBJ2-7
CDR3aa: CASSQETGTYYEQYF

v_gene: TRBV7-2
j_gene: TRBJ2-1
CDR3aa: CASSLSLTPPYNEQFF

v_gene: TRBV7-2
j_gene: TRBJ1-2
CDR3aa: CASSLGFGRGYTF